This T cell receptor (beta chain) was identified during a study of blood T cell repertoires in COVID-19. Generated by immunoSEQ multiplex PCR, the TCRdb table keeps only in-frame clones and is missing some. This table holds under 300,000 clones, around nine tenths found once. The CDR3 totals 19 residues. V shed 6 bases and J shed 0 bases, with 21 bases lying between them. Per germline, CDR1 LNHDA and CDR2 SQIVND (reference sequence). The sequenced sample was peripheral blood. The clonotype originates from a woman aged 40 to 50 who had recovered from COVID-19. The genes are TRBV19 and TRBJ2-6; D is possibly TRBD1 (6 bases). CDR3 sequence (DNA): TGTGCCAGTAGCCACTCAAACCGGGACATTGGCTCTGGGGCCAACGTCCTGACTTTC. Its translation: CASSHSNRDIGSGANVLTF. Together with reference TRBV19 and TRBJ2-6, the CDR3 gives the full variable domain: DGGITQSPKYLFRKEGQNVTLSCEQNLNHDAMYWYRQDPGQGLRLIYYSQIVNDFQKGDIAEGYSVSREKKESFPLTVTSAQKNPTAFYLCASSHSNRDIGSGANVLTFGAGSRLTVL.